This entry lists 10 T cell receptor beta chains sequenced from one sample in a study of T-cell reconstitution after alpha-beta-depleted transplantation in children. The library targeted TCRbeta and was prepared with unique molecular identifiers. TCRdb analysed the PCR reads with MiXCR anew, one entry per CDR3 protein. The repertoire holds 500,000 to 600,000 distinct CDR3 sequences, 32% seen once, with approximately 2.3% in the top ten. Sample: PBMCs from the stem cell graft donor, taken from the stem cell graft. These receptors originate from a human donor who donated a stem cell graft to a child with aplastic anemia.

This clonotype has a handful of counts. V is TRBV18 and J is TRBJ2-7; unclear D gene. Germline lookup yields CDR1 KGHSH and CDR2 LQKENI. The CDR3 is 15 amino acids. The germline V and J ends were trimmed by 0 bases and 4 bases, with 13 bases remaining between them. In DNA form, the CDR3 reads TGTGCCAGCTCACCACCAGTAAAAGCACTATACGAGCAGTACTTC. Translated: CASSPPVKALYEQYF.

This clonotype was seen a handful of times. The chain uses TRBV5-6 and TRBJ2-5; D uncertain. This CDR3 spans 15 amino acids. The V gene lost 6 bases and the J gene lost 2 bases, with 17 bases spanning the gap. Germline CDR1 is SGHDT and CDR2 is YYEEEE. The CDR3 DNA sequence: TGTGCCAGCATCAGTCTTAGGGTCGGACAAGAGACCCAGTACTTC. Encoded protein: CASISLRVGQETQYF.

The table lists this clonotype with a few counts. CDR3 in amino acids: CASSVAGAHTDTQYF. CDR3 coding DNA: TGTGCCAGCAGCGTCGCGGGAGCGCACACAGATACGCAGTATTTT. The V gene is TRBV9, the J gene TRBJ2-3, with TRBD2 matching 7 bases. Germline CDR1 and CDR2: SGDLS and YYNGEE. The V segment lost 2 bases and the J segment 2 bases; nucleotides outside the gene matches: 5. This CDR3 comprises 15 residues.

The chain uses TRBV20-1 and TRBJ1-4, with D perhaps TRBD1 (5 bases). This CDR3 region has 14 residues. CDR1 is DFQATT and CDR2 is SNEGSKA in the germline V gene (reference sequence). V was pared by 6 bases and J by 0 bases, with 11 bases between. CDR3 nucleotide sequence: TGCAGTGCCAAGACAGATGCAACTAATGAAAAACTGTTTTTT. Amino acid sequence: CSAKTDATNEKLFF.

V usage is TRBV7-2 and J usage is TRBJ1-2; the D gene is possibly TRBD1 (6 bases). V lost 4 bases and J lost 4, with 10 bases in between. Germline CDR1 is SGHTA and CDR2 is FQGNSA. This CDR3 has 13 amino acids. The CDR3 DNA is TGTGCCAGCAGCTACAGGGATACCTATGGCTACACCTTC. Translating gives CASSYRDTYGYTF.

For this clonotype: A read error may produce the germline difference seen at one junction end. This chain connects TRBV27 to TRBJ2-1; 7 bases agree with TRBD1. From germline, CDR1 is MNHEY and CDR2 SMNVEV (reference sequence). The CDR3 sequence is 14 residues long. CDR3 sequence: CASSWHRGRNEQFF. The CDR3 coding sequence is TGTGCCAGCAGTTGGCACAGGGGTCGGAATGAGCAGTTCTTT.

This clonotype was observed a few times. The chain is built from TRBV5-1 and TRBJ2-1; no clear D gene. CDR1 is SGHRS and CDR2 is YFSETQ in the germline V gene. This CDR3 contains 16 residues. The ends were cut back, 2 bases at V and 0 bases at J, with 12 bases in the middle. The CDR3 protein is CASSLSRVRSYNEQFF. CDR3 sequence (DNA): TGCGCCAGCAGCTTATCTAGGGTTCGCTCCTACAATGAGCAGTTCTTC.

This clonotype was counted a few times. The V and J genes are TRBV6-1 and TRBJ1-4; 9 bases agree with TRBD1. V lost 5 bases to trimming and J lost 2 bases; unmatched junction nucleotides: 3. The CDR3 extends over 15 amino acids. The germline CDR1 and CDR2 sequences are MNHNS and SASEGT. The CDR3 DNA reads TGTGCCAGCAGTCATGGGACAGGGACTAATGAAAAACTGTTTTTT. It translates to CASSHGTGTNEKLFF.

CDR3 region: CASSRGGHEQYF. CDR3 in DNA: TGTGCCAGCAGCCGAGGAGGTCACGAGCAGTACTTC. The chain joins TRBV7-8 to TRBJ2-7, with D maybe TRBD2 (5 bases). V lost 5 bases and J 5 bases, leaving 10 bases between the germline ends. CDR1 is SGHVS, CDR2 FQNEAQ, per germline. The CDR3 totals 12 residues.

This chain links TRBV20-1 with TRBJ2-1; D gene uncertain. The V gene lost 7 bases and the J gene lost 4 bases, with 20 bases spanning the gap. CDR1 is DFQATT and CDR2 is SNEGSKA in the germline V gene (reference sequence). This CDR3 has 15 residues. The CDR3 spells CSVHPNRAVYNEQFF. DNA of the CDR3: TGCAGTGTTCACCCGAACCGGGCAGTTTACAATGAGCAGTTCTTC.